Detailed here is one TCR beta chain. Sequencing was performed with immunoSEQ multiplex PCR; in TCRdb, only in-frame clones are kept and a portion is missing. Of 200,000 to 300,000 clones listed, 70% to 90% are singletons. The data derive from a study of blood T cell repertoires in COVID-19. Sequenced sample: peripheral blood. The clonotype originates from a woman aged 40 to 55 with acute or convalescent COVID-19.

The CDR3 sequence is CASSLAGQGGGETQYF. CDR3 DNA: TGCGCCAGCAGCTTGGCCGGACAGGGCGGCGGCGAGACCCAGTACTTC. The chain uses TRBV5-1 and TRBJ2-5; the match to TRBD1 covers 8 bases. The germline V gene encodes CDR1 SGHRS and CDR2 YFSETQ. The CDR3 has 16 amino acids. Trimming took 0 bases from V and 5 from J; bases not matched to a gene: 9.